One sample yielded the 24 T cell receptor beta chains listed below, sequenced in a study of shared clonotypes between healthy human individuals. The table came from immunoSEQ multiplex PCR; TCRdb's copy has only in-frame clones and leaves some out. The table records over 2 million clones, roughly 92% of them present only once. The sequencing input was naive CD4+ T cells from PBMCs. The subset denotes: CD45RA+ positively selected. The receptors here all came from a young man in good health. Some clones in this sample may be carry-over from other donors' samples.

This clone was seen only a few times. Other DNA sequences from this sample encode an identical CDR3 as well. The chain uses TRBV7-9 and TRBJ1-1; D not resolved. There are 13 residues in the CDR3. Germline lookup yields CDR1 SEHNR and CDR2 FQNEAQ (reference sequence). The germline V and J ends were trimmed by 2 bases and 3 bases, with 7 bases remaining between them. The CDR3 region is CASSLFRDTEAFF. CDR3 DNA: TGTGCCAGCAGCTTATTCCGAGACACTGAAGCTTTCTTT.

V is TRBV29-1 and J is TRBJ2-5, with unresolved D. The J call may be incorrect, as the DNA end agrees better with TRBJ2-7. The CDR3 spans 12 residues. CDR1 and CDR2 (germline): SQVTM, ANQGSEA. CDR3 region: CSVALSFYEQYF. In DNA form, the CDR3 reads TGCAGCGTTGCCCTGTCGTTTTACGAGCAGTACTTC.

This chain links TRBV28 with TRBJ1-2; 10 nucleotides align to TRBD1. The CDR3 is 16 amino acids. CDR1 and CDR2 from the germline V gene are MDHEN and SYDVKM. J gave up 4 bases and V 5 bases, and 10 bases lay outside the gene matches. The CDR3 coding sequence is TGTGCCAGCAGTCCACTCCAGGGACAGGGGATCTATGGCTACACCTTC. This translates into CASSPLQGQGIYGYTF.

The chain uses TRBV7-3 and TRBJ1-1, with 9 bases aligning to TRBD1. Germline V gene sequence: CDR1 SGHTA, CDR2 FQGTGA. CDR3 length: 17 residues. With 2 bases clipped from V and 5 bases from J, the junction kept 12 bases outside the gene matches. The CDR3 nucleotides read TGTGCCAGCAGCTTATTTGGACAGGGGTGGGGTAAGACTGAAGCTTTCTTT. Encoded protein: CASSLFGQGWGKTEAFF.

The V gene is TRBV6-5, the J gene TRBJ2-7; D is ambiguous. The CDR3 has 12 amino acids. Germline-derived CDR1 and CDR2 are MNHEY and SVGAGI. The V end was cut by 6 bases, the J end by 5 bases, with 11 bases between. This CDR3 reads CASSPLVDEQYF. CDR3 nucleotide sequence: TGTGCCAGCAGCCCTCTGGTGGACGAGCAGTACTTC.

This clone has only one observation. The chain combines TRBV28 with TRBJ2-7; the match to TRBD2 covers 10 bases. Germline-derived CDR1 and CDR2 are MDHEN and SYDVKM. This CDR3 is 15 amino acids long. V lost 6 bases and J lost 2; bases outside the gene matches: 7. Here the CDR3 DNA reads TGTGCCAGCAGATCAAGAGCGGGAGGGCCCTACGAGCAGTACTTC. Translating gives CASRSRAGGPYEQYF.

The chain recombines TRBV25-1 with TRBJ1-1, with D tentatively TRBD1 (5 bases). With 6 bases removed from V and 3 bases from J, the gap between germline ends came to 23 bases. This CDR3 contains 17 residues. Germline CDR1 reads MGHDK; CDR2 reads SYGVNS. The DNA for the CDR3 is TGTGCCAGCAGGCCCCCCGGGGCGGGACCCCAACACACTGAAGCTTTCTTT. It codes for CASRPPGAGPQHTEAFF.

This chain uses TRBV7-8 with TRBJ2-5; D is undetermined. With 3 bases removed from V and 1 base from J, the gap between germline ends came to 9 bases. The CDR3 is made up of 14 amino acids. The germline V gene encodes CDR1 SGHVS and CDR2 FQNEAQ. CDR3 region: CASSLAVSQETQYF. The CDR3 region has the DNA TGTGCCAGCAGCTTGGCGGTCTCCCAAGAGACCCAGTACTTC.

This chain joins TRBV7-9 and TRBJ2-7; no definite D call. Germline CDR1 reads SEHNR; CDR2 reads FQNEAQ (reference sequence). V was trimmed by 5 bases and J by 6 bases, leaving 11 bases between them. This CDR3 contains 12 residues. Here the CDR3 DNA reads TGTGCCAGCAGCCGCAGAGGACCCGAGCAGTACTTC. Translated: CASSRRGPEQYF.

This chain uses TRBV5-1 with TRBJ2-7; 12 positions agree with TRBD2. The CDR3 covers 16 residues. J was trimmed by 4 bases and V by 0 bases; bases with no gene match: 5. Germline assignment: CDR1 SGHRS and CDR2 YFSETQ. CDR3 in amino acids: CASSLELAGGRYEQYF. The CDR3 nucleotides are TGCGCCAGCAGCTTGGAACTAGCGGGAGGAAGGTACGAGCAGTACTTC.

The V gene is TRBV4-1, the J gene TRBJ2-1, with 9 bases lining up with TRBD1. Germline V gene lookup returns CDR1 MGHRA and CDR2 YSYEKL. J lost 1 base, V lost 4 bases, and 17 bases had no gene match. CDR3 length: 20 amino acids. The CDR3 loop is CASSPQGQGRSSGSYNEQFF. The CDR3 nucleotides read TGCGCCAGCAGCCCCCAAGGACAGGGGAGGAGTTCCGGTTCCTACAATGAGCAGTTCTTC.

The chain links TRBV6-5 to TRBJ1-1; D might be TRBD1 (6 bases). Germline V CDR1 and CDR2: MNHEY, SVGAGI. Trimming took 2 bases from V and 0 from J, leaving 10 bases between them. This CDR3 spans 15 amino acids. The DNA of the CDR3 is TGTGCCAGCAGTTACACTGGACAGTTGAACACTGAAGCTTTCTTT. It specifies CASSYTGQLNTEAFF.

The rearrangement uses TRBV18 and TRBJ1-2; D perhaps matches TRBD1 (6 bases). Trimming left V 1 base short and J 4 bases short, with 13 bases between. CDR1 is KGHSH, CDR2 LQKENI, per germline. This CDR3 comprises 15 residues. In DNA, the CDR3 is TGTGCCAGCTCACCACTTAGGGGGGTTGTCTATGGCTACACCTTC. Amino acids: CASSPLRGVVYGYTF.

The chain uses TRBV18 and TRBJ1-5; D unresolved. The CDR3 contains 15 residues. Germline V gene lookup returns CDR1 KGHSH and CDR2 LQKENI. V was cut by 1 base and J by 2 bases, with 9 bases left in between. CDR3 sequence (DNA): TGTGCCAGCTCACCACTCCCCGGGGGCAATCAGCCCCAGCATTTT. It encodes CASSPLPGGNQPQHF.

The J gene is TRBJ1-4, the V gene TRBV7-3, with D hard to call. Germline V CDR1 and CDR2: SGHTA, FQGTGA. The CDR3 covers 15 residues. Trimming left V 2 bases short and J 3 bases short, with 10 bases between. This chain's CDR3 is CASSLREGPNEKLFF. CDR3 nucleotide sequence: TGTGCCAGCAGCTTACGGGAGGGTCCTAATGAAAAACTGTTTTTT.

The chain employs TRBV18 and TRBJ1-1; maybe TRBD1 (6 bases). Germline V lookup: CDR1 KGHSH, CDR2 LQKENI. This CDR3 comprises 15 residues. The V end lost 3 bases, the J end lost 0 bases, and 11 bases lay between the germline ends. The CDR3 here is CASSPTGQLNTEAFF. The CDR3, as DNA: TGTGCCAGCTCACCCACAGGACAGTTGAACACTGAAGCTTTCTTT.

The chain employs TRBV18 and TRBJ2-1; no clear D gene. Germline V lookup: CDR1 KGHSH, CDR2 LQKENI. The CDR3 consists of 17 residues. V lost 3 bases and J 0 bases, leaving 15 bases between the germline ends. The CDR3 region has the DNA TGTGCCAGCTCACCCTTAGCTGACAAGCTCTCCTACAATGAGCAGTTCTTC. It specifies CASSPLADKLSYNEQFF.

This clone was seen once. The gene calls are TRBV2 and TRBJ2-1; a weak D match, TRBD1 (10 bases). The length of the CDR3 is 13 residues. Per germline, CDR1 SNHLY and CDR2 FYNNEI. V dropped 11 bases and J dropped 12 bases, with 23 bases sitting between them. This CDR3 is CAVGLARTGGQFF. The CDR3 nucleotides read TGTGCCGTCGGACTAGCGCGGACAGGGGGGCAGTTCTTC.

The chain combines TRBV2 with TRBJ2-1, with a tentative D call TRBD1 (6 bases). The V end lost 8 bases, the J end lost 3 bases, and 8 bases lay between the germline ends. This CDR3 region has 12 residues. Germline CDR1 and CDR2: SNHLY and FYNNEI. For the CDR3, the DNA is TGTGCCAGCGGACAGTTCTACAATGAGCAGTTCTTC. It translates to CASGQFYNEQFF.

This clone occurred once. The chain links TRBV15 to TRBJ1-5; maybe TRBD1 (5 bases). V dropped 5 bases and J dropped 1 base, with 6 bases sitting between them. Germline lookup yields CDR1 LNHNV and CDR2 YYDKDF (reference sequence). The CDR3 loop spans 13 amino acids. This CDR3 reads CATSWGSNQPQHF. CDR3 nucleotide sequence: TGTGCCACCAGCTGGGGGAGCAATCAGCCCCAGCATTTT.

J is TRBJ2-1 and V is TRBV7-3, with D perhaps TRBD1 (5 bases). Between the trimmed V and J ends, which lost 0 bases and 13 bases, there was a span of 13 bases. This CDR3 region has 13 residues. In germline, CDR1 is SGHTA, CDR2 FQGTGA. The CDR3 spells CASSLTGQGIQFF. As DNA, the CDR3 is TGTGCCAGCAGCTTAACTGGGCAGGGAATCCAGTTCTTC.

This clone was counted a few times. The chain links TRBV28 to TRBJ1-5; D remains ambiguous. The CDR3 has 12 residues. V was shortened by 5 bases and J by 7 bases, with 9 bases between the two germline ends. Germline CDR1 is MDHEN and CDR2 is SYDVKM. CDR3 protein: CASSQRVQPQHF. Here the CDR3 DNA reads TGTGCCAGCAGTCAGAGGGTACAGCCCCAGCATTTT.

V and J are TRBV7-2 and TRBJ2-5; 12 bases map to TRBD2. V trimming: 1 base; J trimming: 3 bases; junction bases outside the gene matches: 12. The CDR3 extends over 19 amino acids. Germline CDR1 and CDR2: SGHTA and FQGNSA. CDR3 residues: CASSLGPSGRAGGEETQYF. DNA of the CDR3: TGTGCCAGCAGCTTAGGGCCTAGCGGGAGGGCCGGAGGGGAAGAGACCCAGTACTTC.

This sequence joins TRBV28 and TRBJ2-5; tentatively, D is TRBD1 (6 bases). Germline CDR1 MDHEN, CDR2 SYDVKM. The V gene lost 6 bases and the J gene lost 2 bases, with 7 bases spanning the gap. The length of the CDR3 is 12 residues. This CDR3 reads CASRDSQETQYF. The CDR3 region has the DNA TGTGCCAGCAGGGACAGTCAAGAGACCCAGTACTTC.